This T cell receptor beta chain emerged from a study of blood T cell repertoires in COVID-19. A single count supports this clone. The assay was immunoSEQ multiplex PCR, and TCRdb's table has in-frame clones only and misses some. The profile covers 250,000 to 300,000 clones, with 88% appearing a single time and just under 1% taken by the ten largest. Cohort allocation depended upon clinical history that participants reported. Before being deemed recovered, Cohort 3 donors had two negative PCRs, clearance, or symptom resolution. The CDR3 runs 16 residues. V was pared by 5 bases and J by 1 base, with 11 bases of the junction left unmatched. Germline-derived CDR1 and CDR2 are SNHLY and FYNNEI.

The chain carries TRBV2 and TRBJ2-7; 7 bases agree with TRBD1. Sequencing was done on a sample of PBMCs or T cells enriched from blood (not recorded which). The sequence derives from a woman in her twenties or thirties who had recovered from COVID-19. The CDR3 nucleotides read TGTGCCAGCAGTTTGAACAGGGGACCCTTGTCCTACGAGCAGTACTTC. The encoded protein is CASSLNRGPLSYEQYF.